The 15 T cell receptor beta chains below were found in one sample sequenced in a study of long-term antiretroviral therapy in people with HIV. The run of the v3.0 immunoSEQ assay was at survey level. Produced via immunoSEQ multiplex PCR; TCRdb's table is partial and in-frame only. The sample yields over 25,000 clones, approximately 86% seen once. Sample: unsorted PBMCs, taken 0.8 years after starting antiretroviral therapy. These receptors were taken from a young woman with HIV.

This chain links TRBV29-1 with TRBJ2-3; tentatively, D is TRBD2 (6 bases). The CDR3 consists of 13 residues. CDR1 and CDR2 from the germline V gene are SQVTM and ANQGSEA. V lost 3 bases to trimming and J lost 6 bases, with 13 bases between them. In DNA form, the CDR3 reads TGCAGCGTTGATGACGGAGGGGTCGATACGCAGTATTTT. It translates to CSVDDGGVDTQYF.

The genes are TRBV2 and TRBJ2-3; 9 bases match TRBD2. This CDR3 has 15 amino acids. CDR1 and CDR2 (germline): SNHLY, FYNNEI. V shed 4 bases, J shed 5 bases, and the junction held 7 bases outside the gene matches. This chain's CDR3 is CASSVLRGGLDTQYF. Written as DNA, the CDR3 is TGTGCCAGCAGTGTCTTGCGGGGGGGCCTAGATACGCAGTATTTT.

The rearrangement uses TRBV29-1 and TRBJ2-1, with 9 bases fitting TRBD1. From germline, CDR1 is SQVTM and CDR2 ANQGSEA. V gave up 7 bases and J gave up 5 bases; unmatched junction bases: 12. This CDR3 has 15 residues. CDR3 in DNA: TGCAGCGCCCGACGGACAGGGGTAAGGAACAATGAGCAGTTCTTC. Its translation is CSARRTGVRNNEQFF.

J is TRBJ1-1 and V is TRBV7-9; 7 bases are shared with TRBD1. The junction had 12 bases not matched to a gene; V was cut back by 5 bases and J by 0 bases. The germline V gene encodes CDR1 SEHNR and CDR2 FQNEAQ (reference sequence). The CDR3 contains 17 residues. The CDR3 DNA reads TGTGCCAGCAGCCCACCCGACAAGGGGGCTTTGAACACTGAAGCTTTCTTT. As protein: CASSPPDKGALNTEAFF.

The DNA for the CDR3 is TGTGCCAGCAGCACCCACACCGGGGAGCTGTTTTTT. Translation: CASSTHTGELFF. V and J are TRBV9 and TRBJ2-2, with D uncertain. V was pared by 4 bases and J by 3 bases, with 4 bases between. The CDR3 is 12 residues long. Germline V lookup: CDR1 SGDLS, CDR2 YYNGEE.

V usage is TRBV6-1 and J usage is TRBJ2-5; D unclear. Deletions cut 6 bases from V and 3 bases from J, with 14 bases between. The germline V gene has CDR1 MNHNS and CDR2 SASEGT. This CDR3 contains 14 residues. In DNA, the CDR3 is TGTGCCAGCAGCAACAGTTTAGCTAAAGAGACCCAGTACTTC. Its translation is CASSNSLAKETQYF.

This clone came up once. The genes are TRBV7-6 and TRBJ2-3; no firm D call. There are 15 residues in the CDR3. Germline-derived CDR1 and CDR2 are SGHVS and FNYEAQ. Trimming stripped 5 bases from V and 4 bases from J, with 16 bases between. CDR3 coding DNA: TGTGCCAGCAGCCTACTACCCAACCGCCCAGATACGCAGTATTTT. It encodes CASSLLPNRPDTQYF.

This rearrangement joins TRBV6-6 to TRBJ2-4; tentatively, D is TRBD2 (6 bases). Trimming shortened V by 5 bases and J by 12 bases, and 20 bases separated the two germline ends. Germline V CDR1 and CDR2: MNHNY, SVGAGI (reference sequence). This CDR3 comprises 14 residues. In nucleotides, the CDR3 is TGTGCCAGCAGTCCCGTTGTGGGGACTGAGAGTCAGTACTTC. It codes for CASSPVVGTESQYF.

The chain is built from TRBV6-5 and TRBJ1-2; 9 bases agree with TRBD1. The CDR3 runs 14 residues. The junction had 5 bases not matched to a gene; V was cut back by 7 bases and J by 2 bases. Germline CDR1 MNHEY, CDR2 SVGAGI. The CDR3 is CASTGTGRNYGYTF. CDR3 in DNA: TGTGCCAGCACGGGGACAGGGAGAAACTATGGCTACACCTTC.

The chain carries TRBV6-1 and TRBJ2-4; D is perhaps TRBD2 (5 bases). This CDR3 is 15 amino acids long. CDR1 is MNHNS and CDR2 is SASEGT in the germline V gene. V lost 4 bases and J 0 bases, leaving 10 bases between the germline ends. The CDR3 DNA sequence: TGTGCCAGCAGTGCCCAGGAGGTAGCCAAAAACATTCAGTACTTC. Protein product: CASSAQEVAKNIQYF.

The chain is built from TRBV27 and TRBJ2-2; D gene ambiguous. The germline gives CDR1 MNHEY, CDR2 SMNVEV (reference sequence). The CDR3 extends over 14 amino acids. V lost 3 bases, J lost 6 bases, and 11 bases lay in between. The CDR3 here is CASSFSQASGELFF. CDR3 DNA sequence: TGTGCCAGCAGTTTCTCTCAGGCTTCCGGGGAGCTGTTTTTT.

This clone appeared once. V and J are TRBV6-9 and TRBJ1-6, with D perhaps matching TRBD1 (5 bases). The CDR3 extends over 18 amino acids. CDR1 MNHGY and CDR2 SVAAGI come from the germline V gene. V shed 6 bases and J shed 0 bases, with 18 bases lying between them. CDR3 region: CASRLTGPKGSYNSPLHF. In DNA, the CDR3 is TGTGCCAGCAGATTGACGGGGCCTAAGGGCTCCTATAATTCACCCCTCCACTTT.

This clone has a handful of counts. This chain joins TRBV19 and TRBJ1-6; 9 bases line up with TRBD1. Germline trimming cut 5 bases from V and 6 bases from J; bases unmatched to any gene: 11. The CDR3 spans 17 residues. Germline V gene sequence: CDR1 LNHDA, CDR2 SQIVND (reference sequence). The CDR3 coding sequence is TGTGCCAGTAGTCCAAGCCGTACAGGGGGCGGTAATTCACCCCTCCACTTT. It specifies CASSPSRTGGGNSPLHF.

The gene calls are TRBV4-1 and TRBJ2-5; D is undetermined. V was shortened by 3 bases and J by 4 bases, with 12 bases between the two germline ends. The length of the CDR3 is 14 residues. Germline V lookup: CDR1 MGHRA, CDR2 YSYEKL. DNA for the CDR3: TGCGCCAGCAGCCACAACCCCATCCGAGAGACCCAGTACTTC. It codes for CASSHNPIRETQYF.

The chain links TRBV9 to TRBJ1-2; D might be TRBD1 (5 bases). Trimming took 0 bases from V and 0 from J, leaving 18 bases between them. Germline V CDR1 and CDR2: SGDLS, YYNGEE. The CDR3 has 18 amino acids. The CDR3: CASSVALGGVQANYGYTF. The DNA for the CDR3 is TGTGCCAGCAGCGTAGCCCTGGGGGGAGTACAAGCTAACTATGGCTACACCTTC.